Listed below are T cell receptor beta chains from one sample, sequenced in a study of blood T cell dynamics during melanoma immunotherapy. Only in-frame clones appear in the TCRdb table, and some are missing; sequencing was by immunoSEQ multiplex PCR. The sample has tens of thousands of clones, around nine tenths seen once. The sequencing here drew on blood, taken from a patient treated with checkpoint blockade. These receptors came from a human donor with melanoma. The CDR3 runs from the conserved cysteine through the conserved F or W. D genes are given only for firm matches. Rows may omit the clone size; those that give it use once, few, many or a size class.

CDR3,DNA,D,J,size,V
CASSLAKGLAAEQFF,TGCGCCAGCAGCTTGGCCAAGGGACTAGCGGCTGAGCAGTTCTTC,TRBD2,TRBJ2-1,NA,TRBV5-1
CASSLHQQGSQETQYF,TGTGCCAGCAGCCTACACCAACAGGGATCCCAAGAGACCCAGTACTTC,NA,TRBJ2-5,NA,TRBV14
CASSQDPGERGYTF,TGTGCCAGCAGCCAAGATCCAGGGGAAAGAGGCTACACCTTC,NA,TRBJ1-2,few,TRBV4-2
CASTTTGWYSPLHF,TGTGCCAGTACCACGACAGGGTGGTATTCACCCCTCCACTTT,TRBD1,TRBJ1-6,once,TRBV19
CASSTQNSKRYEQYF,TGCGCCAGCAGTACACAAAACAGTAAGCGCTACGAGCAGTACTTC,NA,TRBJ2-7,NA,TRBV5-1
CASIIAGGPSYNEQFF,TGTGCCAGCATAATCGCGGGAGGGCCCTCCTACAATGAGCAGTTCTTC,TRBD2,TRBJ2-1,NA,TRBV28
CASSRQSSYNEQFF,TGTGCCAGCAGCCGGCAGAGCTCCTACAATGAGCAGTTCTTC,NA,TRBJ2-1,few,TRBV7-2
CASRGTGNTEAFF,TGTGCCAGCAGAGGGACAGGGAACACTGAAGCTTTCTTT,TRBD1,TRBJ1-1,NA,TRBV28
CASSPSWGGVSTHSNQPQHF,TGTGCCAGCAGTCCGTCCTGGGGGGGAGTTTCAACCCATAGCAATCAGCCCCAGCATTTT,NA,TRBJ1-5,NA,TRBV28
CASTGAKGIWGQTNTGELFF,TGTGCCAGCACTGGGGCGAAGGGGATCTGGGGCCAGACGAACACCGGGGAGCTGTTTTTT,NA,TRBJ2-2,NA,TRBV2
CASSPGRGARDGELFF,TGCGCCAGCAGTCCGGGACGGGGGGCGCGGGACGGGGAGCTGTTTTTT,NA,TRBJ2-2,NA,TRBV5-1